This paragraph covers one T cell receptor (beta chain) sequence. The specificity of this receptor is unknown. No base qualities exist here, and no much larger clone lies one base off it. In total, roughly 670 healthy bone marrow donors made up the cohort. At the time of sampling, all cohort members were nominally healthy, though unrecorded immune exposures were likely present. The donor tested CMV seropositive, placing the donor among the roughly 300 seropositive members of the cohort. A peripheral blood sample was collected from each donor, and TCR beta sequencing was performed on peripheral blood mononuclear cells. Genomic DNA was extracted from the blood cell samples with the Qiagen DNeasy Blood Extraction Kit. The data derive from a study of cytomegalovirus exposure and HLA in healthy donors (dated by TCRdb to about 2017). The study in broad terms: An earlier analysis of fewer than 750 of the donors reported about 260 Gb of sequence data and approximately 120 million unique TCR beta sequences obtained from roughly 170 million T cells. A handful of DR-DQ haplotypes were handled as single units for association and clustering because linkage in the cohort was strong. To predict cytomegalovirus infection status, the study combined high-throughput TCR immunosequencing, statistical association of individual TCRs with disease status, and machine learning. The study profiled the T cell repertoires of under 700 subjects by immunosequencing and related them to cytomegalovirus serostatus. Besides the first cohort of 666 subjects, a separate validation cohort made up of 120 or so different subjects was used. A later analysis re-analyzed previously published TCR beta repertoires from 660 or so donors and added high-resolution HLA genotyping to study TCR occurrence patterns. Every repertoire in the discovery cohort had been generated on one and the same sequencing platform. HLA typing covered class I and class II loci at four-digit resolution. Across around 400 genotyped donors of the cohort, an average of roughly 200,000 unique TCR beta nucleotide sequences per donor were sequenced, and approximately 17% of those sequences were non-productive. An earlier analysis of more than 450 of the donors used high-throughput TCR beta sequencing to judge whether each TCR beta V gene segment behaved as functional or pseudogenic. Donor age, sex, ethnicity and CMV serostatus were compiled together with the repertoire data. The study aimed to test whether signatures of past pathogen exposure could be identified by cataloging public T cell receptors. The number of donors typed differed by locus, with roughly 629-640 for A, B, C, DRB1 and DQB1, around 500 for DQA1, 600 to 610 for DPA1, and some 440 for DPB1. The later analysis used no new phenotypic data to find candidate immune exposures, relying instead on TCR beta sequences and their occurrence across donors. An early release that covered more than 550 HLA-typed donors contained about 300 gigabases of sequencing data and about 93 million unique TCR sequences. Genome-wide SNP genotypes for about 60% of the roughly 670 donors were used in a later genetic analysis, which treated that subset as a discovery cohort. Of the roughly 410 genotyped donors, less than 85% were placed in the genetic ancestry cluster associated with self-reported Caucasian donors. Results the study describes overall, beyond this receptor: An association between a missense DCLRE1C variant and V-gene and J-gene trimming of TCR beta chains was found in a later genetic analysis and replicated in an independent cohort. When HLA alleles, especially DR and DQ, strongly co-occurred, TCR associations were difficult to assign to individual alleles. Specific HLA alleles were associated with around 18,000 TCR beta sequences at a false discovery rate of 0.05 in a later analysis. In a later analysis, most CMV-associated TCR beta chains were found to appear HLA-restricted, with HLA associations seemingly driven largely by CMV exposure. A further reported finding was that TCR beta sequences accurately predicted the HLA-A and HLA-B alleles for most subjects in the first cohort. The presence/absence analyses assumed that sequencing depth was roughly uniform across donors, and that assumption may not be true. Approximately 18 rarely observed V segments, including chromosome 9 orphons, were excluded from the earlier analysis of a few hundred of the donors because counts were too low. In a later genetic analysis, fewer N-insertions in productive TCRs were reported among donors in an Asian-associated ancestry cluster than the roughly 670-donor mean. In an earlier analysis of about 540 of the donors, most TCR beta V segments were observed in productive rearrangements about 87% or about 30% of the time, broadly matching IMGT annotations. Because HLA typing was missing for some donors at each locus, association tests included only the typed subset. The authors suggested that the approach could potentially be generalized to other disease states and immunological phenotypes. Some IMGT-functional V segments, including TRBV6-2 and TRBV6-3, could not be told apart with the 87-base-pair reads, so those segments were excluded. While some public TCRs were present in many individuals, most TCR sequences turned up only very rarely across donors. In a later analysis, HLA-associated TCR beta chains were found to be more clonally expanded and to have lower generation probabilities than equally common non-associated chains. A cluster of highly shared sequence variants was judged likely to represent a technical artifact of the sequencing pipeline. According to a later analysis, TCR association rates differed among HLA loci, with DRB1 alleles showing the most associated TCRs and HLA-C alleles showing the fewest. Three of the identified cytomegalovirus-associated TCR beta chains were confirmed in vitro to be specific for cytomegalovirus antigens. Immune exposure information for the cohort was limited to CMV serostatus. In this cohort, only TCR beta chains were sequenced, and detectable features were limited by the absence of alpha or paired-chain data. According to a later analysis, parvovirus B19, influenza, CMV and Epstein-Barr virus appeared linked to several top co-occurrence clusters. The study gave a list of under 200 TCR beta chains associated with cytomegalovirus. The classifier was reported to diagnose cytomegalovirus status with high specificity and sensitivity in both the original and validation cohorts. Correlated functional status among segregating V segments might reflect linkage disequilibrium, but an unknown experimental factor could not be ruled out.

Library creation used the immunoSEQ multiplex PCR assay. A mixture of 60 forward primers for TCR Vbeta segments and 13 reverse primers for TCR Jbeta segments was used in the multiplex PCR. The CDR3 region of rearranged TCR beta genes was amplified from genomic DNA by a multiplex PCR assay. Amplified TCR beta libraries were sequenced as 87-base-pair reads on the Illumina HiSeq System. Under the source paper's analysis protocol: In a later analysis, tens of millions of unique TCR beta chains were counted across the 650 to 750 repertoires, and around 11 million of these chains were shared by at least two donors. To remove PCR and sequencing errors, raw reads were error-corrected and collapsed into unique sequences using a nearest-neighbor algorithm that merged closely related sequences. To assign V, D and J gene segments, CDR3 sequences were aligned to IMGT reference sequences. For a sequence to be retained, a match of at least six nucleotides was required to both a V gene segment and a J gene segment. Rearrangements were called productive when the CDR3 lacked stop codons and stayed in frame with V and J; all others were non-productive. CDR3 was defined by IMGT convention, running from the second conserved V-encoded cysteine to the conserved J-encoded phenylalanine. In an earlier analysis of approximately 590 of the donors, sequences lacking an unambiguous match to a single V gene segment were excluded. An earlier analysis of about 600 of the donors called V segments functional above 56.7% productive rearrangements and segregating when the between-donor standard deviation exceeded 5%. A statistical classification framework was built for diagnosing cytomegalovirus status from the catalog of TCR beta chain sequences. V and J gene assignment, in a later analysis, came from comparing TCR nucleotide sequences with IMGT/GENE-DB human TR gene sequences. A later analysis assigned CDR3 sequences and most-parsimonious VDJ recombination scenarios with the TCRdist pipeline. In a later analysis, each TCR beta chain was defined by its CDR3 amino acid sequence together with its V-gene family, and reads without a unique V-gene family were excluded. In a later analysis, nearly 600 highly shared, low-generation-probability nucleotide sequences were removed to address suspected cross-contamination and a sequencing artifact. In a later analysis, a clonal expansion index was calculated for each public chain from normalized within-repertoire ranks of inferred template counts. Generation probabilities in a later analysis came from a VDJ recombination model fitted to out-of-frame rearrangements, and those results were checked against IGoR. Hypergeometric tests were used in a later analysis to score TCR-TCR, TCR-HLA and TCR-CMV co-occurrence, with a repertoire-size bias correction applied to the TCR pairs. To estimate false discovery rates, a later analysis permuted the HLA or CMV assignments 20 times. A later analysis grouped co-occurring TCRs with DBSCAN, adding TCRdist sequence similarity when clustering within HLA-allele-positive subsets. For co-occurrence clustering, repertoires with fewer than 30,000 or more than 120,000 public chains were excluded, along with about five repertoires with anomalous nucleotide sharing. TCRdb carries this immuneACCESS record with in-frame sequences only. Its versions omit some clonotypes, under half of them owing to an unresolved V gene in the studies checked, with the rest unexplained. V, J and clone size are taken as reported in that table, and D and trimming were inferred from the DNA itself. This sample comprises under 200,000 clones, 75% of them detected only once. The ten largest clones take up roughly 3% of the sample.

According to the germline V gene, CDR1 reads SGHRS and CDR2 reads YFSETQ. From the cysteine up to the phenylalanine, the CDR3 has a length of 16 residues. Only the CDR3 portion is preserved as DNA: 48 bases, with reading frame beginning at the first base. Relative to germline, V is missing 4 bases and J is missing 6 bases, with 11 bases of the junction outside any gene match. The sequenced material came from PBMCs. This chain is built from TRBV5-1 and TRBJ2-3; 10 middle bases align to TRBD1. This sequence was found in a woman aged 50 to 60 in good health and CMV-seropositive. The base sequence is TGCGCCAGCAGCACTGAAGTTGGGACAGGGGTCGATACGCAGTATTTT. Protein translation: CASSTEVGTGVDTQYF. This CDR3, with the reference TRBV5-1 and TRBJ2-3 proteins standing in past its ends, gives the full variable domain KAGVTQTPRYLIKTRGQQVTLSCSPISGHRSVSWYQQTPGQGLQFLFEYFSETQRNKGNFPGRFSGRQFSNSRSEMNVSTLELGDSALYLCASSTEVGTGVDTQYFGPGTRLTVL.